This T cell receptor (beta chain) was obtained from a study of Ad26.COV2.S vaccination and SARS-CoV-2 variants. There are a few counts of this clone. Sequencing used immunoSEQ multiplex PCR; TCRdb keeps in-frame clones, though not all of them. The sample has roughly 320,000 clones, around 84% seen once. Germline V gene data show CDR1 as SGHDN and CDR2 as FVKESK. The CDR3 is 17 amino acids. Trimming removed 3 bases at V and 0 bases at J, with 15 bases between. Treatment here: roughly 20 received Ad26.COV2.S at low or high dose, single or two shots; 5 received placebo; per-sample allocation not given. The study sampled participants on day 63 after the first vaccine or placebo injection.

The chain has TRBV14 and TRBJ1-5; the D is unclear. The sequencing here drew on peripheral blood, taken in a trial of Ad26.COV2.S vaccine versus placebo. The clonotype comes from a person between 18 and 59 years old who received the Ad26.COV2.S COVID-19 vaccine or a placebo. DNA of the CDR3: TGTGCCAGCAGCCAGGGTGGGGTCCGATATAGCAATCAGCCCCAGCATTTT. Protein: CASSQGGVRYSNQPQHF.